This T cell receptor (beta chain) is drawn from a study of T cells in Graves' hyperthyroidism and ophthalmopathy. Amplification of TCR beta CDR3 regions was performed using RNA transcripts as template. Researchers ran a first-round RT-PCR on the TCR CDR3 using the HTBI primer set. TCRdb passed the multiplex PCR reads through MiXCR, listing each CDR3 protein once. The data show nearly 250,000 distinct CDR3 sequences, 16% seen once. Sequenced: blood. This TCR came from a woman under 30 with Graves' ophthalmopathy.

In DNA form, the CDR3 reads TGTGCCAGCGGACAGGGGGGTGGCTACACCTTC. Amino acids: CASGQGGGYTF. V gene TRBV19 combines with J gene TRBJ1-2, with 10 nucleotides matching TRBD1. The CDR3 contains 11 residues. The junction had 2 bases not matched to a gene; V was cut back by 9 bases and J by 7 bases. Germline CDR1 LNHDA, CDR2 SQIVND (reference sequence).